Below, one TCR beta chain is given with its context. The data are from a study of blood T cell repertoires in COVID-19. Study overall: Nucleic acid was either cDNA or gDNA, and it came from T cells, B-cell-depleted T cells, or PBMCs.

Enrolled through a virtual design, the participants were between roughly 18 and 90 years of age and came from approximately 25 US areas. V was cut by 3 bases and J by 12 bases, with 11 bases left in between. The CDR3 has 11 residues. In the study's own analysis: Using reference gene primer amplification, nucleated cell counts were estimated. TCRdb's table, derived via immunoSEQ multiplex PCR, lists solely in-frame clones and lacks some. D and trimming come from the DNA, and the V and J calls and clone size come from that table. The repertoire consists of some 260,000 clones, with approximately 79% occurring once and the leading ten covering approximately 4.3%.

J is TRBJ1-2 and V is TRBV12-3 or TRBV12-4, with TRBD1 as a possible D gene (5 bases). Specimen: PBMCs or T cells enriched from blood (not recorded which). The clonotype comes from a man younger than 45 with acute COVID-19. This CDR3 is CASSLGGGDTF. The CDR3 region has the DNA TGTGCCAGCAGTTTGGGCGGAGGGGACACCTTC.